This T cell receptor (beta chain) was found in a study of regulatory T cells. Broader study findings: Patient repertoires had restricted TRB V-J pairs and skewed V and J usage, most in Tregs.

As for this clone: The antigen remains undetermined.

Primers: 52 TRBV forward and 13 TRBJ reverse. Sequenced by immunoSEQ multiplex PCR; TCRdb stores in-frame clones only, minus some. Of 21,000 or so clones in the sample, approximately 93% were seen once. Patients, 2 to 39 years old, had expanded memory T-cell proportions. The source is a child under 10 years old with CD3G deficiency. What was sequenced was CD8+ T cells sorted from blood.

CDR3 bases: TGTGCCAGCAGTTCTATAGGGCTGCCCTACGAGCAGTACTTC. Translated, it gives CASSSIGLPYEQYF. This chain uses TRBV28 with TRBJ2-7, with D hard to call. This CDR3 is 14 amino acids long. V was trimmed by 4 bases and J by 2 bases, leaving 12 bases between them. Per germline, CDR1 MDHEN and CDR2 SYDVKM. Together with reference TRBV28 and TRBJ2-7, the CDR3 gives the full variable domain: DVKVTQSSRYLVKRTGEKVFLECVQDMDHENMFWYRQDPGLGLRLIYFSYDVKMKEKGDIPEGYSVSREKKERFSLILESASTNQTSMYLCASSSIGLPYEQYFGPGTRLTVT.